This T cell receptor beta chain originates from a study of identical twins. Ten or more counts support this clonotype. The germline CDR1 and CDR2 sequences are SGHRS and YFSETQ. The V gene lost 4 bases and the J gene lost 0 bases, with 10 bases spanning the gap. This CDR3 spans 14 amino acids. A template switching step contributed a universal primer site, while unique molecular identifiers were present in the cDNA. TCRdb reprocessed the 5' RACE reads via MiXCR and lists one record per CDR3 protein. The sample includes approximately 250,000 distinct CDR3 sequences, under 8.5% seen only once; the top ten take approximately 15%. The sample was also linked to a second study, of T cells expressing NK-cell markers. That work adds: Sorted CD3+CD56+NKG2C+, CD3+CD56+NKG2C- and CD3+CD56-NKG2C+ T cells provided the TCR beta repertoires. Dominant NKG2C+ clonotypes in a handful of donors made up about 1.0-7.0% of CD8+ T cells.

The source of this sequence is a woman aged 18-29 years in good health. Specimen: CD8+ T cells sorted from blood. The genes are TRBV5-1 and TRBJ1-2, with a tentative D call TRBD1 (6 bases). This CDR3 reads CASSSRGANYGYTF. As DNA, the CDR3 is TGCGCCAGCAGCAGCAGGGGAGCTAACTATGGCTACACCTTC.